Detailed here is one T cell receptor (beta chain). The antigen is not known. The CDR3 is 12 residues long. Trimming took 6 bases from V and 4 from J, leaving 6 bases between them. Germline V gene data show CDR1 as SGHTA and CDR2 as FQGTGA. This specimen belongs to a study of cytomegalovirus exposure and HLA in healthy donors. Notes on the study in general: In a later analysis, a missense DCLRE1C variant was linked to TCR beta V- and J-gene trimming.

The PCR contained 60 Vbeta and 13 Jbeta primers. The authors' processing: About 11 million shared chains were among the 80 million or so unique TCR beta chains that a later analysis counted. Libraries were prepared by immunoSEQ multiplex PCR; TCRdb keeps only in-frame clonotypes and omits some of them. V and J calls and clone size are as listed in that table; D and trimming were resolved from the DNA. The table includes approximately 100,000 clones, roughly 88% detected once. This sequence was found in a woman aged 18 to 35 in good health and CMV-seronegative. Specimen: PBMCs. The chain carries TRBV7-3 and TRBJ2-2, with D unclear. The CDR3: CASSASTGELFF. The CDR3 coding sequence is TGTGCCAGCAGTGCGAGCACCGGGGAGCTGTTTTTT.